These T cell receptor beta chains were read from a single sample in a study of identical twins. TCRdb called the 5' RACE reads again in MiXCR, with one record for every CDR3 protein. The top ten clones hold 0.95% to 1% of a sample with 400,000 to 500,000 distinct CDR3 sequences, roughly an eighth of them seen once. The same specimen was also included in a second study, on yellow fever vaccine responses in identical twins.

Sequenced input: CD4+ T cells sorted from blood. The receptors were gathered from a woman aged 18-29 years in good health. CDR3s include the opening cysteine and the closing phenylalanine or tryptophan. The listing skips clone size in some rows; elsewhere it reads once, few, many or a size class.

clone_size	v_call	j_call	cdr3_aa
many	TRBV7-2	TRBJ2-5	CASSFLREGGETQYF
NA	TRBV7-8	TRBJ2-7	CASSLAPPLEQYF
many	TRBV7-3	TRBJ2-5	CASSSGRAETQYF
few	TRBV10-2	TRBJ2-2	CASTWGTLGTGELFF
NA	TRBV20-1	TRBJ2-7	CSARAGTGGNEQYF
NA	TRBV27	TRBJ1-4	CASSLLGGNEKLFF
few	TRBV6-1	TRBJ1-2	CASTKKENYGYTF
NA	TRBV7-3	TRBJ2-7	CASSRKDKYEQYF
few	TRBV29-1	TRBJ1-1	CSVEDGGGPNTEAFF
NA	TRBV7-2	TRBJ2-7	CASRAGGSGKDEQYF
NA	TRBV4-1	TRBJ2-2	CASSQEREGADTGELFF
few	TRBV21-1	TRBJ2-3	CASSKDGTSGDTDTQYF
NA	TRBV10-3	TRBJ2-1	CAISEGDPLMGEQFF
NA	TRBV5-6	TRBJ2-5	CASSFVPGFGRETQYF
few	TRBV15	TRBJ2-1	CATSRGLETEPSGSSSYNEQFF
NA	TRBV24-1	TRBJ2-7	CATSEGTSGGYEQYF
few	TRBV14	TRBJ2-2	CASSQLLQVPGELFF
NA	TRBV11-2	TRBJ2-3	CASSSVALARSRDLDPDTQYF
many	TRBV12-3/TRBV12-4	TRBJ2-1	CASSLPSVSYNEQFF
few	TRBV11-2	TRBJ2-3	CASSFAISTDTQYF
NA	TRBV21-1	TRBJ2-5	CASSKLERETQYF
few	TRBV6-2/TRBV6-3	TRBJ2-4	CASRQPGKNIQYF
NA	TRBV3-1	TRBJ2-7	CASRRTEAYEQYF
few	TRBV21-1	TRBJ2-5	CASSKIIGLQETQYF
many	TRBV10-3	TRBJ2-3	CAIKDYRSSTDTQYF
NA	TRBV3-1	TRBJ2-2	CASSQVDTGELFF
NA	TRBV29-1	TRBJ2-1	CSVGVGTVSYNEQFF
few	TRBV6-2/TRBV6-3	TRBJ2-5	CASSPWGVSGGSKTQYF
NA	TRBV4-3	TRBJ2-1	CASSQDLLGLEQFF
NA	TRBV7-9	TRBJ2-6	CASSVQVATGANVLTF
few	TRBV4-2	TRBJ2-5	CASSQAEGGGETQYF
few	TRBV10-2	TRBJ1-5	CASSELGGANQPQHF